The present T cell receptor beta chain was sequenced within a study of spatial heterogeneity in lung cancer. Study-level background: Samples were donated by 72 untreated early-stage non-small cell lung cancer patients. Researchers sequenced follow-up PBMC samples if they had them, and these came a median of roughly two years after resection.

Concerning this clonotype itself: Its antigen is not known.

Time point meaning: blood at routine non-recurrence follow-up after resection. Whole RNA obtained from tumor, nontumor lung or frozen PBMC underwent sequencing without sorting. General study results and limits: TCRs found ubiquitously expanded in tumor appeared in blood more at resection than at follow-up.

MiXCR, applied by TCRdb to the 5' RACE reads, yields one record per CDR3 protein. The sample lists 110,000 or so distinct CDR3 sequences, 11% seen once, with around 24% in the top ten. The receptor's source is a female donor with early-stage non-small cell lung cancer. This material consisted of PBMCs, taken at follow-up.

The CDR3 is CSARDSRGTNEKLFF. The CDR3 DNA reads as TGCAGTGCTAGAGACTCCCGGGGGACTAATGAAAAACTGTTTTTT. The chain joins TRBV20-1 to TRBJ1-4; TRBD1 might be the D (5 bases). The germline V and J ends were trimmed by 0 bases and 2 bases, with 10 bases remaining between them. There are 15 residues in the CDR3. CDR1 and CDR2 from the germline V gene are DFQATT and SNEGSKA (reference sequence).